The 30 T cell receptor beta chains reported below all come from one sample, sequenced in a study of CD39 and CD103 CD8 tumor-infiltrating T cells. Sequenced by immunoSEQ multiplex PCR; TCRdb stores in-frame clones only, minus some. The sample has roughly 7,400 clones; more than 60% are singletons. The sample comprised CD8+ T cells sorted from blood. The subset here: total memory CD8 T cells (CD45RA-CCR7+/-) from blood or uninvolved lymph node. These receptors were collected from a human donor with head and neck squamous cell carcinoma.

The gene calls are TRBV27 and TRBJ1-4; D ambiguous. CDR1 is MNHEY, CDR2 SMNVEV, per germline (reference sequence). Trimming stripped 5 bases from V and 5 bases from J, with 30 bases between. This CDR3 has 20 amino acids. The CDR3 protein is CASSLHSHPNPTNQNEKLFF. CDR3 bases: TGTGCCAGCAGTCTCCACTCTCATCCAAACCCAACTAATCAGAATGAAAAACTGTTTTTT.

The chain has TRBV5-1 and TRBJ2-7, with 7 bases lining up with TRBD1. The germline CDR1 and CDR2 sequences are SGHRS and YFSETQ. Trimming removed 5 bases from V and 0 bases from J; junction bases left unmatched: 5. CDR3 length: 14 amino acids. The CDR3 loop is CASSYRGGSYEQYF. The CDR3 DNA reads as TGCGCCAGCAGTTACAGGGGCGGCTCCTACGAGCAGTACTTC.

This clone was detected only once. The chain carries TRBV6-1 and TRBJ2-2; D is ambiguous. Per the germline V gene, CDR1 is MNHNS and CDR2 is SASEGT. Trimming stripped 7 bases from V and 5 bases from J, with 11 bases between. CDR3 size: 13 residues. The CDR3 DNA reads TGTGCCAGCACCGATGGGGAAACCGGGGAGCTGTTTTTT. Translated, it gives CASTDGETGELFF.

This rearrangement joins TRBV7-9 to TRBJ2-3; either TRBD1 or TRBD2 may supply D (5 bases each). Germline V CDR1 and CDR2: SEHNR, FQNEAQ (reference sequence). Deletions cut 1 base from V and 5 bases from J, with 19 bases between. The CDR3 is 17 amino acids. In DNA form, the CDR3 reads TGTGCCAGCAGCTTAGGGTTGGCCGGGACCCCAGGAGATACGCAGTATTTT. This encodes CASSLGLAGTPGDTQYF.

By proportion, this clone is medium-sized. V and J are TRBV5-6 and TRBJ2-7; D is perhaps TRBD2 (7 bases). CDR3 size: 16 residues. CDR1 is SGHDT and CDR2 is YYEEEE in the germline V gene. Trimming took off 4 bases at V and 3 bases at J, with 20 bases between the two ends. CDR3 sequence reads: CASSVGGAGVIYEQYF. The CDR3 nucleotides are TGTGCCAGCAGCGTGGGAGGGGCAGGGGTTATCTACGAGCAGTACTTC.

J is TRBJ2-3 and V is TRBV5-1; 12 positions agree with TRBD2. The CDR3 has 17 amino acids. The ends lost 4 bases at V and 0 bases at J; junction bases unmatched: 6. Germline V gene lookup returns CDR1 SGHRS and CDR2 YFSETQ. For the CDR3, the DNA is TGCGCCAGCAGCCCGGGACTAGCGGGCCTTAGCACAGATACGCAGTATTTT. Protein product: CASSPGLAGLSTDTQYF.

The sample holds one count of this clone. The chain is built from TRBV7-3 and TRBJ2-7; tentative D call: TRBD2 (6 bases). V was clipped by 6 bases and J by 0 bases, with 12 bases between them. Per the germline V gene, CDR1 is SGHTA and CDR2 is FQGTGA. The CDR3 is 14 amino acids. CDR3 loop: CASRSGTGSYEQYF. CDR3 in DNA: TGTGCCAGCAGGTCCGGGACTGGCTCCTACGAGCAGTACTTC.

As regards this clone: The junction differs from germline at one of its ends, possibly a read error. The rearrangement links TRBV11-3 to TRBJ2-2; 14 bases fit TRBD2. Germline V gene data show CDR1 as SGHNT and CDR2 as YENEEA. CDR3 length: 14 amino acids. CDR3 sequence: CASSRLAGGRGAVF. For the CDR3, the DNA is TGTGCCAGCAGTCGACTAGCGGGAGGGCGGGGAGCTGTTTTT.

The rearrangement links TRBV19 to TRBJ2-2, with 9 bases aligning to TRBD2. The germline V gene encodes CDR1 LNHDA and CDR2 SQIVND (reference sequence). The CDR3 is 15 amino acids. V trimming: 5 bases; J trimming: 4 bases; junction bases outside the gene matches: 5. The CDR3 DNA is TGTGCCAGTAGTCTTAGCGGGAGTGGCACCGGGGAGCTGTTTTTT. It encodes CASSLSGSGTGELFF.

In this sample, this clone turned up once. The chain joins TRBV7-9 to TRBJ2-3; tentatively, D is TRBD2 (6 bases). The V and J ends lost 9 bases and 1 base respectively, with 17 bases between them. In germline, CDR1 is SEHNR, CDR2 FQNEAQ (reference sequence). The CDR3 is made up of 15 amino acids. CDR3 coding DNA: TGTGCCAGTAGTCGGGGGACCGGGCGCACAGATACGCAGTATTTT. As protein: CASSRGTGRTDTQYF.

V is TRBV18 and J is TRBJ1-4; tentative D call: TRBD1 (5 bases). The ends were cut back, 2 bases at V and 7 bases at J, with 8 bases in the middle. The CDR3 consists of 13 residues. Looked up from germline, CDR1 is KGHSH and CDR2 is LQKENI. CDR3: CASSPGGSEKLFF. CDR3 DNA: TGTGCCAGCTCACCAGGGGGGAGTGAAAAACTGTTTTTT.

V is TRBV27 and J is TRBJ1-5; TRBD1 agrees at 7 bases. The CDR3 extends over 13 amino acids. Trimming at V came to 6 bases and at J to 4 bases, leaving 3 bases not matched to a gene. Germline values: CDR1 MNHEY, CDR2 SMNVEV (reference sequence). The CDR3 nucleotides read TGTGCCAGCAGGCCAGGGGGAAATCAGCCCCAGCATTTT. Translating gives CASRPGGNQPQHF.

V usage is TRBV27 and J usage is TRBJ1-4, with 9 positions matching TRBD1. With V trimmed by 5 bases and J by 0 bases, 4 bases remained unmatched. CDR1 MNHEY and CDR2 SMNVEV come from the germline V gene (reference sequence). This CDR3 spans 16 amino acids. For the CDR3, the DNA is TGTGCCAGCAGTCTGGGACAGGGCGCAACTAATGAAAAACTGTTTTTT. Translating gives CASSLGQGATNEKLFF.

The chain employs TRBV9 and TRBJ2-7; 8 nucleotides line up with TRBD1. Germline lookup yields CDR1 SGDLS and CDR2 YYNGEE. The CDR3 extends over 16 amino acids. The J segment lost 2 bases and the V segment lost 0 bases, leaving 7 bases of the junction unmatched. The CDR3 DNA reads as TGTGCCAGCAGCGTAGGAGGGACAGGACCAGCCTACGAGCAGTACTTC. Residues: CASSVGGTGPAYEQYF.

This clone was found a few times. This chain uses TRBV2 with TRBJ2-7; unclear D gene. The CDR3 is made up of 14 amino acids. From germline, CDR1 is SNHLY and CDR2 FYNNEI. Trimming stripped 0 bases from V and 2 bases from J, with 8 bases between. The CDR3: CASSEASLPYEQYF. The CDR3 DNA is TGTGCCAGCAGTGAAGCCTCCCTTCCCTACGAGCAGTACTTC.

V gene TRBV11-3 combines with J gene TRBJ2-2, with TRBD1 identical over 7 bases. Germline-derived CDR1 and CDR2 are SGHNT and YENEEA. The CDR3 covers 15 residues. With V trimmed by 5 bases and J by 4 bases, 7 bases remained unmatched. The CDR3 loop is CASSQDRVGTGELFF. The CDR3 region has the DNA TGTGCCAGCAGCCAAGACAGGGTCGGCACCGGGGAGCTGTTTTTT.

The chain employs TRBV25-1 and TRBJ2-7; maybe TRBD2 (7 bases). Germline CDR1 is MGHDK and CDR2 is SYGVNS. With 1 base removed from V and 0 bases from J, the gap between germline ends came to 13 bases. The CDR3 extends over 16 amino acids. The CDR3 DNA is TGTGCCAGCAGTGAATTCGGGGGGCGAAGCTCCTACGAGCAGTACTTC. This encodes CASSEFGGRSSYEQYF.

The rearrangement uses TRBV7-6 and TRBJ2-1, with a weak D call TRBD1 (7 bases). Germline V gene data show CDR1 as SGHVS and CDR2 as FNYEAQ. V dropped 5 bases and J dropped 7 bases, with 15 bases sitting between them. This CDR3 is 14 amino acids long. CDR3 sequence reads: CASSLDRAGNEQFF. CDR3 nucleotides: TGTGCCAGCAGCCTCGACAGGGCGGGAAATGAGCAGTTCTTC.

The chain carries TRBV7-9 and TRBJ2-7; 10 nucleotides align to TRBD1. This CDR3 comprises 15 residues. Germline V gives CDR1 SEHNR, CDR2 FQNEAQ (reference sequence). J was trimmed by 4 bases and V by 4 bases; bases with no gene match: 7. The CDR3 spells CASSSTDRGPYEQYF. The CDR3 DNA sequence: TGTGCCAGCAGCTCAACCGACAGGGGGCCGTACGAGCAGTACTTC.

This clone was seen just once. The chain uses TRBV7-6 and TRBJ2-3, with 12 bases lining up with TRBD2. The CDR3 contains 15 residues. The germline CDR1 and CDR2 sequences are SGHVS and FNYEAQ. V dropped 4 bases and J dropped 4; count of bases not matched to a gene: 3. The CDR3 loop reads CASSSSGGAADTQYF. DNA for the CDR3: TGTGCCAGCAGCTCTAGCGGGGGGGCCGCAGATACGCAGTATTTT.

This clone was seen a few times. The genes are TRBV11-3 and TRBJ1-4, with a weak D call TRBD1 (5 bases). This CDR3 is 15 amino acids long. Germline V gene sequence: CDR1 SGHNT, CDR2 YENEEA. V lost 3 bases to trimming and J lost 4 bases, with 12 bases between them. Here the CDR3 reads CASSFLGRSNEKLFF. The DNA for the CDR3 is TGTGCCAGCAGCTTTCTGGGGCGCAGTAATGAAAAACTGTTTTTT.

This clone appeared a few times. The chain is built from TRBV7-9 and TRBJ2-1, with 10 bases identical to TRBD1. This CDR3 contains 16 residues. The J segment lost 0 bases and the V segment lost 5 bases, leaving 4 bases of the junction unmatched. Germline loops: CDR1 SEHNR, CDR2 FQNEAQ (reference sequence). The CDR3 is CASSPRTGGSYNEQFF. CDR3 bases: TGTGCCAGCAGCCCTCGGACAGGGGGCTCCTACAATGAGCAGTTCTTC.

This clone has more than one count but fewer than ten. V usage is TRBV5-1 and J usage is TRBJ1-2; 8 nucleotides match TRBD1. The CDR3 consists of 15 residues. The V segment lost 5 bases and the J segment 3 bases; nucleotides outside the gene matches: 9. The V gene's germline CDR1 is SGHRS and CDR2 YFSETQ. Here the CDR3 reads CASSTTGAPDYGYTF. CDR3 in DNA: TGCGCCAGCAGTACGACAGGGGCGCCTGACTATGGCTACACCTTC.

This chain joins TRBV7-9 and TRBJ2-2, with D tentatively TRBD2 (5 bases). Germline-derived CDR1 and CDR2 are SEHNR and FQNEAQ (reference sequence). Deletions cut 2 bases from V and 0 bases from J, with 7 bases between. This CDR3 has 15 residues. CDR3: CASSLQRSNTGELFF. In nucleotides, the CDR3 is TGTGCCAGCAGCTTACAGCGGTCGAACACCGGGGAGCTGTTTTTT.

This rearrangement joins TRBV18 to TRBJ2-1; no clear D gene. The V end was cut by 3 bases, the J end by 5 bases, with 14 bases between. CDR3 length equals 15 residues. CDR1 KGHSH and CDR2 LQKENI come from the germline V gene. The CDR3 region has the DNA TGTGCCAGCTCACCCCCAGGTGGGAACAACAATGAGCAGTTCTTC. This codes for CASSPPGGNNNEQFF.

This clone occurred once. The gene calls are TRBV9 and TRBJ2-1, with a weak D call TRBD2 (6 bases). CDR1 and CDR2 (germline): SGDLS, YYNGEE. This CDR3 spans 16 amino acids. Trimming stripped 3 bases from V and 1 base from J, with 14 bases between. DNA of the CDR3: TGTGCCAGCAGCGAATTTGGGGACTTTTCCTACAATGAGCAGTTCTTC. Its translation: CASSEFGDFSYNEQFF.

The CDR3 here is CASSFPNHEQYF. In DNA, the CDR3 is TGTGCCAGCAGTTTCCCCAACCACGAGCAGTACTTC. This chain uses TRBV27 with TRBJ2-7; D unresolved. This CDR3 is built from 12 residues. The germline V and J ends were trimmed by 3 bases and 5 bases, with 8 bases remaining between them. In germline, CDR1 is MNHEY, CDR2 SMNVEV (reference sequence).

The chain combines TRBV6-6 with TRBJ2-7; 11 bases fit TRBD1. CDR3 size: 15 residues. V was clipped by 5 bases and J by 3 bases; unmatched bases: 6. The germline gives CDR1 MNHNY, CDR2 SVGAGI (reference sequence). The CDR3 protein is CASSQWTGGFYEQYF. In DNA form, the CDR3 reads TGTGCCAGCAGTCAATGGACAGGGGGCTTCTACGAGCAGTACTTC.

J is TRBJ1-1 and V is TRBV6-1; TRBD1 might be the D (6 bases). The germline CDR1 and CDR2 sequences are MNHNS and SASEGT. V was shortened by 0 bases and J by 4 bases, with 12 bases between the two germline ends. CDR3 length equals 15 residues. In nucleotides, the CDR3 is TGTGCCAGCAGTGAAGCAACAGGGTCTCGCACTGAAGCTTTCTTT. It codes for CASSEATGSRTEAFF.

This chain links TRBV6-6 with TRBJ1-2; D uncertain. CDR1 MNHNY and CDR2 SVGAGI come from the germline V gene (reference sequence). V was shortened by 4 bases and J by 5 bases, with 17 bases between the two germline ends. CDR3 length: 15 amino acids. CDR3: CASSSSAFAEYGYTF. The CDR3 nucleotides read TGTGCCAGCAGTTCCAGCGCCTTCGCCGAATATGGCTACACCTTC.